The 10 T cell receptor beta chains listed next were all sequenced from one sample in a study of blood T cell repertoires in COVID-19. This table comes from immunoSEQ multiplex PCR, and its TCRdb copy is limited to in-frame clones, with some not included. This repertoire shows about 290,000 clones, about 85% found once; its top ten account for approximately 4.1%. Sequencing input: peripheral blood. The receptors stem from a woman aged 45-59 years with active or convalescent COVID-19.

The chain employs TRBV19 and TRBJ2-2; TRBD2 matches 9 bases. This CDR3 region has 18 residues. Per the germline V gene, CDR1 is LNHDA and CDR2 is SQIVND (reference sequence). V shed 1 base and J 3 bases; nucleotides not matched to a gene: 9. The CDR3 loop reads CASSIVGTSSVYTGELFF. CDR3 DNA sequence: TGTGCCAGTAGTATAGTCGGGACTAGCTCCGTATACACCGGGGAGCTGTTTTTT.

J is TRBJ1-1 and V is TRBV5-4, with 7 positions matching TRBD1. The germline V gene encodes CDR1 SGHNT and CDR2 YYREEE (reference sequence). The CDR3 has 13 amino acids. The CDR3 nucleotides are TGTGCGAGCCGGGACAGCAGTAACACTGAAGCTTTCTTT. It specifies CASRDSSNTEAFF.

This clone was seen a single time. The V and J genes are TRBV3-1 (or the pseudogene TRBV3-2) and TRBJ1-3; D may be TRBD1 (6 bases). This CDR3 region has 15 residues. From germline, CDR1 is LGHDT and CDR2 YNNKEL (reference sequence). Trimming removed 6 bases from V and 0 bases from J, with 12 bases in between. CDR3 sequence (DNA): TGTGCCAGCAGTCTAAACAGGGCCTCTGGAAACACCATATATTTT. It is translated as CASSLNRASGNTIYF.

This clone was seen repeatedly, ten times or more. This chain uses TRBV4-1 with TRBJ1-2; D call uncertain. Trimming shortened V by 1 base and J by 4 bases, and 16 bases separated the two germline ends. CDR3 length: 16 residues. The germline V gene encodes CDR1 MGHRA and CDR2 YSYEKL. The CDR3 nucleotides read TGCGCCAGCAGCCAAGGACCCGGGGAGGGCGGCTATGGCTACACCTTC. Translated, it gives CASSQGPGEGGYGYTF.

The CDR3 loop reads CASSLGDRVGNTIYF. The CDR3 DNA reads TGTGCCAGCAGCTTAGGAGACAGGGTGGGAAACACCATATATTTT. The chain links TRBV7-9 to TRBJ1-3; 7 nucleotides line up with TRBD1. Germline CDR1 and CDR2: SEHNR and FQNEAQ (reference sequence). The J segment lost 4 bases and the V segment lost 1 base, leaving 4 bases of the junction unmatched. The CDR3 length is 15 residues.

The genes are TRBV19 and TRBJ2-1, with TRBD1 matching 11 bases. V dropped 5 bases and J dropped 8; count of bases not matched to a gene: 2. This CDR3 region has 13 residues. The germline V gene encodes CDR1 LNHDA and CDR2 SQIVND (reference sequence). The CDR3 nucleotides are TGTGCCAGTAGTGGACAGGGGGCAGATGAGCAGTTCTTC. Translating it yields CASSGQGADEQFF.

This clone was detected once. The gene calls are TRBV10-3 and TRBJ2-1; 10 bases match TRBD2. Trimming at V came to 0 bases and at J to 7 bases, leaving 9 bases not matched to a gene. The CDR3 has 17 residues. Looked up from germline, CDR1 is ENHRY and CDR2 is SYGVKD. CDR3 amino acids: CAISESPSTSGKNEQFF. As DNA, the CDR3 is TGTGCCATCAGTGAGTCGCCCTCCACTAGCGGGAAAAATGAGCAGTTCTTC.

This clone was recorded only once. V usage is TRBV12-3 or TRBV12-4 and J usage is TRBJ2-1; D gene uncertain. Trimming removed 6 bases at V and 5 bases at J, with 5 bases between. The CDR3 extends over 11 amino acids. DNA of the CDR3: TGTGCCAGCAGCCCAGACAATGAGCAGTTCTTC. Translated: CASSPDNEQFF.

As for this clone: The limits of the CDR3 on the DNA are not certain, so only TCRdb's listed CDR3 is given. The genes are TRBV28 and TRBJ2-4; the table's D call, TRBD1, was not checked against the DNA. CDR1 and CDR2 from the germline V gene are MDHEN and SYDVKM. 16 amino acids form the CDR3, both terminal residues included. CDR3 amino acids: CASSSSTGARWNIQYF.

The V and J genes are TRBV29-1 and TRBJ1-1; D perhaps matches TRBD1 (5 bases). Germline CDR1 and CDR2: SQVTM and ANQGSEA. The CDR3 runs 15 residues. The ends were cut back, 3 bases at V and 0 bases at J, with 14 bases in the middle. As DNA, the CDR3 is TGCAGCGTTGATAGGGGATCCTCTCTGAACACTGAAGCTTTCTTT. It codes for CSVDRGSSLNTEAFF.